This paragraph reports one TCR beta chain. Trimming removed 1 base at V and 1 base at J, with 6 bases between. CDR1 is LNHDA and CDR2 is SQIVND in the germline V gene (reference sequence). The CDR3 length is 14 residues. This specimen comes from a study of T cell changes during pregnancy in multiple sclerosis. Clones were read by immunoSEQ multiplex PCR, and TCRdb kept only the in-frame ones, dropping some. Seen here are over 25,000 clones, just over 90% observed once, and the top ten hold around 6.2%. The chain links TRBV19 to TRBJ2-3; D remains ambiguous. Sample: CD8+ T cells from peripheral blood mononuclear cells, taken before pregnancy. The receptor's source is a female donor with multiple sclerosis, enrolled in a pregnancy study. The CDR3 reads CASSIVIGTDTQYF. In DNA form, the CDR3 reads TGTGCCAGTAGTATAGTTATCGGCACAGATACGCAGTATTTT.